These 24 T cell receptor beta chains share one sample of origin, sequenced in a study of PD-1 blockade in mismatch repair-deficient tumors. The table came from immunoSEQ multiplex PCR; TCRdb's copy has only in-frame clones and leaves some out. The sample includes roughly 40,000 clones, 70% to 90% of them seen just once. This specimen consisted of peripheral blood, obtained 76 weeks after starting pembrolizumab. The receptors come from an adult with mismatch repair-deficient cancer.

The rearrangement uses TRBV9 and TRBJ1-1; D is uncertain. This CDR3 spans 13 amino acids. Between the trimmed V and J ends, which lost 0 bases and 3 bases, there was a span of 6 bases. Germline lookup yields CDR1 SGDLS and CDR2 YYNGEE. The CDR3 sequence: CASSVEGYTEAFF. DNA of the CDR3: TGTGCCAGCAGCGTAGAAGGATACACTGAAGCTTTCTTT.

This chain joins TRBV6-6 and TRBJ1-4; D is perhaps TRBD1 (6 bases). This CDR3 comprises 15 residues. The germline gives CDR1 MNHNY, CDR2 SVGAGI (reference sequence). V dropped 7 bases and J dropped 5 bases, with 17 bases sitting between them. CDR3 protein: CASNKGWQGNEKLFF. As DNA, the CDR3 is TGTGCCAGCAACAAAGGGTGGCAGGGGAATGAAAAACTGTTTTTT.

Concerning this clone: Relative to the germline gene, one junction end is altered; a read error may explain this. This chain links TRBV7-7 with TRBJ2-7; 8 nucleotides line up with TRBD1. Germline CDR1 and CDR2: SSHAT and FNYEAQ (reference sequence). The CDR3 spans 14 residues. CDR3 sequence: CASSIGQGFYEQYF. The CDR3 DNA is TGTGCTAGCAGCATTGGACAGGGATTCTACGAGCAGTACTTC. The whole variable domain, remainder taken from reference TRBV7-7 and TRBJ2-7, is GAGVSQSPRYKVTKRGQDVTLRCDPISSHATLYWYQQALGQGPEFLTYFNYEAQPDKSGLPSDRFSAERPEGSISTLTIQRTEQRDSAMYRCASSIGQGFYEQYFGPGTRLTVT.

V and J are TRBV9 and TRBJ2-3, with 7 nucleotides matching TRBD2. With V trimmed by 4 bases and J by 2 bases, 7 bases remained unmatched. Germline CDR1 SGDLS, CDR2 YYNGEE. The CDR3 sequence is 15 residues long. CDR3 sequence reads: CASSPIAGTTDTQYF. Here the CDR3 DNA reads TGTGCCAGCAGCCCCATAGCGGGTACCACAGATACGCAGTATTTT.

The chain uses TRBV6-6 and TRBJ2-7; possibly TRBD2 for D (5 bases). CDR1 and CDR2 from the germline V gene are MNHNY and SVGAGI (reference sequence). This CDR3 is 14 amino acids long. With 6 bases removed from V and 6 bases from J, the gap between germline ends came to 18 bases. CDR3 residues: CASSTGGSVFEQYF. As DNA, the CDR3 is TGTGCCAGCAGCACCGGCGGGTCGGTGTTCGAGCAGTACTTC.

V usage is TRBV27 and J usage is TRBJ2-3; TRBD2 is a possible D gene (5 bases). CDR1 and CDR2 from the germline V gene are MNHEY and SMNVEV (reference sequence). The CDR3 extends over 16 amino acids. Trimming took off 0 bases at V and 0 bases at J, with 10 bases between the two ends. The DNA for the CDR3 is TGTGCCAGCAGTTTATCCGAGACTACTAGCACAGATACGCAGTATTTT. Protein: CASSLSETTSTDTQYF.

CDR3 sequence (DNA): TGTGCCAGTAGTATAAGGAGCGGGACCACAGATACGCAGTATTTT. Translated, it gives CASSIRSGTTDTQYF. This sequence joins TRBV19 and TRBJ2-3, with 7 bases lining up with TRBD2. Germline V CDR1 and CDR2: LNHDA, SQIVND (reference sequence). V gave up 2 bases and J gave up 2 bases; unmatched junction bases: 4. The CDR3 consists of 15 residues.

The genes are TRBV9 and TRBJ2-7, with TRBD2 identical over 14 bases. Trimming removed 3 bases from V and 5 bases from J; junction bases left unmatched: 7. From germline, CDR1 is SGDLS and CDR2 YYNGEE. The CDR3 length is 16 residues. The CDR3 protein is CASSGMTSGRAHEQYF. The CDR3 DNA reads as TGTGCCAGCAGCGGAATGACTAGCGGGAGGGCCCACGAGCAGTACTTC.

The chain combines TRBV29-1 with TRBJ1-2; TRBD1 matches at 12 bases. This CDR3 region has 14 residues. Unmatched junction bases numbered 3, after V lost 0 bases and J lost 7 bases. CDR1 and CDR2 (germline): SQVTM, ANQGSEA. CDR3 in amino acids: CSVEEGQGAGGYTF. The DNA for the CDR3 is TGCAGCGTTGAAGAGGGACAGGGGGCAGGTGGCTACACCTTC.

V is TRBV29-1 and J is TRBJ2-1; TRBD2 matches at 8 bases. CDR3 size: 12 residues. Trimming took 7 bases from V and 5 from J; bases not matched to a gene: 4. Germline loops: CDR1 SQVTM, CDR2 ANQGSEA. CDR3: CSGTSGHNEQFF. The CDR3 nucleotides are TGCAGCGGCACTAGCGGACACAATGAGCAGTTCTTC.

This clone was seen more than once but under ten times. V is TRBV7-2 and J is TRBJ2-2, with 8 bases aligning to TRBD2. Germline V gene lookup returns CDR1 SGHTA and CDR2 FQGNSA. V trimming: 5 bases; J trimming: 7 bases; junction bases outside the gene matches: 6. This CDR3 is 14 amino acids long. CDR3 sequence reads: CASSAAGGGGELFF. The CDR3 DNA sequence: TGTGCCAGCAGCGCTGCGGGAGGAGGCGGGGAGCTGTTTTTT.

This chain links TRBV28 with TRBJ2-5; TRBD2 agrees at 12 bases. The CDR3 consists of 14 residues. Germline loops: CDR1 MDHEN, CDR2 SYDVKM. The junction had 1 base not matched to a gene; V was cut back by 5 bases and J by 3 bases. The CDR3 spells CASSRLAGEETQYF. The CDR3 nucleotides are TGTGCCAGCAGTAGACTAGCGGGAGAAGAGACCCAGTACTTC.

The V gene is TRBV6-5, the J gene TRBJ1-3, with D unresolved. In germline, CDR1 is MNHEY, CDR2 SVGAGI. There are 13 residues in the CDR3. V was cut by 3 bases and J by 2 bases, with 5 bases left in between. The CDR3 region has the DNA TGTGCCAGCAGTTATCAAACTGGAAACACCATATATTTT. Protein product: CASSYQTGNTIYF.

This clone was detected only once. The genes are TRBV4-2 and TRBJ2-7; TRBD1 agrees at 8 bases. Looked up from germline, CDR1 is LGHNA and CDR2 is YNFKEQ. V gave up 0 bases and J gave up 5 bases; unmatched junction bases: 9. The CDR3 spans 16 residues. The CDR3, as DNA: TGTGCCAGCAGCCAAGAGGAAGGACAGGGTTACCACGAGCAGTACTTC. This encodes CASSQEEGQGYHEQYF.

The rearrangement uses TRBV12-5 and TRBJ2-5, with 14 bases aligning to TRBD2. V gave up 4 bases and J gave up 0 bases; unmatched junction bases: 13. This CDR3 is built from 20 residues. CDR1 is LGHNT and CDR2 is FRNRAP in the germline V gene. The CDR3 DNA reads TGTGCTAGTGGTTCCCCTAAGGAGGGGACTAGCGGGAGAGACCAAGAGACCCAGTACTTC. It is translated as CASGSPKEGTSGRDQETQYF. Using reference TRBV12-5 and TRBJ2-5 for the parts outside the CDR3, the full variable domain is DARVTQTPRHKVTEMGQEVTMRCQPILGHNTVFWYRQTMMQGLELLAYFRNRAPLDDSGMPKDRFSAEMPDATLATLKIQPSEPRDSAVYFCASGSPKEGTSGRDQETQYFGPGTRLLVL.

The chain has TRBV29-1 and TRBJ2-7; 7 bases align to TRBD2. V lost 3 bases to trimming and J lost 2 bases; unmatched junction nucleotides: 7. The CDR3 runs to 14 residues. Germline lookup yields CDR1 SQVTM and CDR2 ANQGSEA. As DNA, the CDR3 is TGCAGCGTTGACCTCGGGAGGTCCCCCTACGAGCAGTACTTC. Amino acids: CSVDLGRSPYEQYF.

CDR3: CASSVGRTEQYF. The CDR3 DNA follows: TGTGCCAGCAGTGTTGGACGGACCGAGCAGTACTTC. The chain uses TRBV6-6 and TRBJ2-7, with D unclear. The V gene lost 5 bases and the J gene lost 6 bases, with 11 bases spanning the gap. Germline CDR1 and CDR2: MNHNY and SVGAGI (reference sequence). The CDR3 runs 12 residues.

V is TRBV19 and J is TRBJ1-1, with D perhaps TRBD1 (5 bases). Germline assignment: CDR1 LNHDA and CDR2 SQIVND (reference sequence). The germline V and J ends were trimmed by 5 bases and 1 base, with 17 bases remaining between them. The CDR3 is made up of 16 amino acids. CDR3 sequence (DNA): TGTGCCAGTAGTCCATTTGACCCGACAGAGAACACTGAAGCTTTCTTT. Its translation: CASSPFDPTENTEAFF.

The rearrangement links TRBV2 to TRBJ1-1; perhaps TRBD1 as D (5 bases). CDR1 and CDR2 from the germline V gene are SNHLY and FYNNEI. V gave up 4 bases and J gave up 3 bases, with 15 bases separating them. The CDR3 covers 15 residues. The DNA of the CDR3 is TGTGCCAGCAGTGTACAGGTGGGTTCGGACACTGAAGCTTTCTTT. Amino acid sequence: CASSVQVGSDTEAFF. Full variable domain (outside the CDR3, taken from reference TRBV2 and TRBJ1-1): EPEVTQTPSHQVTQMGQEVILRCVPISNHLYFYWYRQILGQKVEFLVSFYNNEISEKSEIFDDQFSVERPDGSNFTLKIRSTKLEDSAMYFCASSVQVGSDTEAFFGQGTRLTVV.

This chain links TRBV12-5 with TRBJ2-7; no clear D. This CDR3 has 12 amino acids. Trimming pared 2 bases from V and 2 bases from J, leaving 4 bases between. Germline assignment: CDR1 LGHNT and CDR2 FRNRAP. CDR3 in DNA: TGTGCTAGTGGTTTGTCCACCTACGAGCAGTACTTC. Its protein is CASGLSTYEQYF.

The V gene is TRBV2, the J gene TRBJ1-3, with 7 bases aligning to TRBD1. Germline V gene lookup returns CDR1 SNHLY and CDR2 FYNNEI. J lost 3 bases, V lost 6 bases, and 5 bases had no gene match. CDR3 length equals 14 residues. In DNA form, the CDR3 reads TGTGCCAGCAGGAAGACAGGGAGTGGAAACACCATATATTTT. Its protein is CASRKTGSGNTIYF.

The chain couples TRBV28 to TRBJ1-4; 7 bases fit TRBD1. V shed 4 bases and J 8 bases; nucleotides not matched to a gene: 4. Germline CDR1 MDHEN, CDR2 SYDVKM. The CDR3 has 13 amino acids. CDR3 nucleotides: TGTGCCAGCAGTTCGGGACAGCGAGAAAAACTGTTTTTT. Translation gives CASSSGQREKLFF.

V and J are TRBV5-6 and TRBJ1-2; maybe TRBD1 (5 bases). CDR1 is SGHDT, CDR2 YYEEEE, per germline. V lost 4 bases and J 5 bases, leaving 15 bases between the germline ends. This CDR3 comprises 14 residues. The CDR3 loop reads CASSGARVRYGYTF. The CDR3 bases are TGTGCCAGCAGCGGGGCGAGGGTGCGATATGGCTACACCTTC.

Here the CDR3 reads CATSRAGLDAANEQFF. The CDR3 DNA reads as TGTGCCACCAGCAGGGCCGGACTAGACGCGGCCAATGAGCAGTTCTTC. This rearrangement joins TRBV15 to TRBJ2-1, with 7 positions matching TRBD2. The CDR3 extends over 16 amino acids. The V segment lost 3 bases and the J segment 6 bases; nucleotides outside the gene matches: 11. Germline assignment: CDR1 LNHNV and CDR2 YYDKDF (reference sequence). Based on the CDR3 plus reference TRBV15 and TRBJ2-1, the full variable domain is DAMVIQNPRYQVTQFGKPVTLSCSQTLNHNVMYWYQQKSSQAPKLLFHYYDKDFNNEADTPDNFQSRRPNTSFCFLDIRSPGLGDTAMYLCATSRAGLDAANEQFFGPGTRLTVL.